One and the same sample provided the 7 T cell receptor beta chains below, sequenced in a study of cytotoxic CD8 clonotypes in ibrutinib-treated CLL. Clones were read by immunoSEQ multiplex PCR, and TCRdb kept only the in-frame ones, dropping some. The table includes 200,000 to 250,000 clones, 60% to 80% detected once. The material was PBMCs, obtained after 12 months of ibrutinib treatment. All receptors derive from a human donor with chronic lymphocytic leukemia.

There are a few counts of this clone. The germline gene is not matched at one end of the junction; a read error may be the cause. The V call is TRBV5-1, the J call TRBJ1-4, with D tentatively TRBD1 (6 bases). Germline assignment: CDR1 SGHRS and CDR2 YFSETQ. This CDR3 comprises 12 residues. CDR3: CASSEPSGQRIF. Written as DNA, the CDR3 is TGCGCCAGCAGCGAACCGTCAGGACAGAGAATTTTT.

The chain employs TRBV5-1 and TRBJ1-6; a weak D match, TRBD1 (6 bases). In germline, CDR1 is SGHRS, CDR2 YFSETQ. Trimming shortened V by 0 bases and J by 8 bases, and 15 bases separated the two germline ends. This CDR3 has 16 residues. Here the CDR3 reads CASSLAPQGGDSPLHF. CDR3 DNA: TGCGCCAGCAGCTTGGCTCCACAGGGAGGTGATTCACCCCTCCACTTT. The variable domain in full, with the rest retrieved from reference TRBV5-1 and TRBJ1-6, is KAGVTQTPRYLIKTRGQQVTLSCSPISGHRSVSWYQQTPGQGLQFLFEYFSETQRNKGNFPGRFSGRQFSNSRSEMNVSTLELGDSALYLCASSLAPQGGDSPLHFGNGTRLTVT.

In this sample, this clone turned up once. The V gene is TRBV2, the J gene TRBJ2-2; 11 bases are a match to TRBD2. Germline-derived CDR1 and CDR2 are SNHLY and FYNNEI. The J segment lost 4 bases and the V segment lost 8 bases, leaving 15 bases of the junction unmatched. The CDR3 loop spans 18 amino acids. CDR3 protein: CASGYVGGGLAATGELFF. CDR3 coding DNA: TGTGCCAGCGGCTACGTTGGTGGGGGACTAGCGGCCACCGGGGAGCTGTTTTTT.

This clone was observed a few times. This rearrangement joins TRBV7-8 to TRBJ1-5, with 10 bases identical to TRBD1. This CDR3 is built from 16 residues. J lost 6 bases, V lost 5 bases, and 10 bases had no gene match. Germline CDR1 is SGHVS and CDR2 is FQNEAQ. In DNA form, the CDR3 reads TGTGCCAGCAGCCCCGGGAGGACAGGGGGAGGTCAGCCCCAGCATTTT. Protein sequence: CASSPGRTGGGQPQHF.

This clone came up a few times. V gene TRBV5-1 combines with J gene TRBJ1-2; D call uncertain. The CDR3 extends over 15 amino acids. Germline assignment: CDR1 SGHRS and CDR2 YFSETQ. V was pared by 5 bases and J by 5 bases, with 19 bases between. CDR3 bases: TGCGCCAGCAGTCCGGACGGATCCTCCTCTTATGGCTACACCTTC. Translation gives CASSPDGSSSYGYTF.

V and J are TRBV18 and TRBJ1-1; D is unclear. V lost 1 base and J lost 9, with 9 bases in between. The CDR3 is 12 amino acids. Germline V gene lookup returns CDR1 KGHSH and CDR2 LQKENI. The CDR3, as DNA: TGTGCCAGCTCACCACGGCAGGCCCAAGCTTTCTTT. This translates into CASSPRQAQAFF.

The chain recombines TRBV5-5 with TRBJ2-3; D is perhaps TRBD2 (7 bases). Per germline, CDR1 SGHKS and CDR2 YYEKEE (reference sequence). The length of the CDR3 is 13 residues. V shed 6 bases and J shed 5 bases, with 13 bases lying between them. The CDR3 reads CASTTGGEDTQYF. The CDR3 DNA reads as TGTGCCAGCACCACGGGGGGCGAAGATACGCAGTATTTT.